Detailed here is one T cell receptor (beta chain). Regarding time point: baseline, week 1 (first vaccination visit). The sample's treatment: pre-vaccination baseline after standard-of-care therapy. Clones were sequenced by immunoSEQ multiplex PCR, and TCRdb holds only the in-frame ones, with some missing. The top ten hold 5% to 6% of the sample, which has about 21,000 clones, about 85% seen once. V shed 0 bases and J shed 4 bases, with 10 bases lying between them. The germline CDR1 and CDR2 sequences are LGHNA and YSLEER. The CDR3 is made up of 14 amino acids. The data were obtained in a study of a mutant IDH1 vaccine in newly diagnosed glioma.

The source was PBMCs, collected from a glioma patient treated with radiotherapy, temozolomide or both. This TCR derives from a man between 40 and 49 years old with glioma. V and J are TRBV4-3 and TRBJ2-7; D call uncertain. In DNA form, the CDR3 reads TGCGCCAGCAGCCAAGAGTTGGGGTGGTACGAGCAGTACTTC. It yields the protein CASSQELGWYEQYF.